This TCR beta chain was identified during a study of cytomegalovirus exposure and HLA in healthy donors. For the study at large: Some 80 million unique TCRs from HLA-typed donors were held in an early data release.

Overall study results and limits: Immune exposure information comprised only CMV serostatus. There was a cluster of highly shared sequence variants that was likely a sequencing artifact.

Both 60 Vbeta primers and 13 Jbeta primers went into the PCR. Some clones are missing from TCRdb's copy, which holds only in-frame ones; the method was immunoSEQ multiplex PCR. Here the sample spans more than 85,000 clones, roughly four fifths being singletons. With respect to this clone: The antigen remains undetermined.

The CDR3 consists of 13 residues. The germline CDR1 and CDR2 sequences are SEHNR and FQNEAQ (reference sequence). With 5 bases removed from V and 8 bases from J, the gap between germline ends came to 15 bases. This TCR came from a female donor in good health and CMV-seronegative. The V gene is TRBV7-9, the J gene TRBJ1-1; TRBD1 might be the D (5 bases). The source material was PBMCs. The CDR3 region is CASSLGRGREAFF. CDR3 in DNA: TGTGCCAGCAGCCTTGGTAGGGGTAGGGAAGCTTTCTTT.